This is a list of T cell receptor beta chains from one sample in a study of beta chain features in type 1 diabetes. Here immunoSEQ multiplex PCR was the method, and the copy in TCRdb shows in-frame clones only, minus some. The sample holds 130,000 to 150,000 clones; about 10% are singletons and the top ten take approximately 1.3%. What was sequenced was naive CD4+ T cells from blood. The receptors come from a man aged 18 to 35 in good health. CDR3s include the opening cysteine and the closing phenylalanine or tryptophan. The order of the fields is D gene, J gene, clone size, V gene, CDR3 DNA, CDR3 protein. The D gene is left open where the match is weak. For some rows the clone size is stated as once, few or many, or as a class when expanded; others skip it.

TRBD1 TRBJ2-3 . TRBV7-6 TGTGCCAGCAGCTTAGAGTTTTGGACAGGGGCAGATACGCAGTATTTT CASSLEFWTGADTQYF
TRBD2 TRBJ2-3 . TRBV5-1 TGCGCCAGCAGCCGTCTAGCGGGTAATTCAGATACGCAGTATTTT CASSRLAGNSDTQYF
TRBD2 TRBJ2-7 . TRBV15 TGTGCCACCAGCAGAGGCCCGGGACTAGCGGAACCTCAGTACTTC CATSRGPGLAEPQYF
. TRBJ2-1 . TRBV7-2 TGTGCCAGCAGCTTAACCCGGGGCTACAATGAGCAGTTCTTC CASSLTRGYNEQFF
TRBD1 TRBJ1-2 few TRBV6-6 TGTGCCAGCAGTCCCGCGGGCAGGGGGAATGGCTACACCTTC CASSPAGRGNGYTF
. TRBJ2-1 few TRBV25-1 TGTGCCAGCAGTTCCCAAGGAGGGCGACATGAGCAGTTCTTC CASSSQGGRHEQFF
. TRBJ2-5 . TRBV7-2 TGTGCCAGCAGCTTAGCGCCCTCTCGGGAGACCCAGTACTTC CASSLAPSRETQYF
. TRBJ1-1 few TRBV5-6 TGTGCCAGCAGCTTGGGACAGATGAACACTGAAGCTTTCTTT CASSLGQMNTEAFF
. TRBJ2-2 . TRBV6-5 TGTGCCAGCAGACCACCCGCAGCGAACACCGGGGAGCTGTTTTTT CASRPPAANTGELFF
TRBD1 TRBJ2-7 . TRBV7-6 TGTGCCAGCAGCTGGTACAGGGGTTCTCCATCCTACGAGCAGTACTTC CASSWYRGSPSYEQYF
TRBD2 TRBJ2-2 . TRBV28 TGTGCCAGCAGTTCTCCGGGACTAGCGGCCGGGGAGCTGTTTTTT CASSSPGLAAGELFF
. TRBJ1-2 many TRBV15 TGTGCCACCAGCAGAGCTGCGACCGGGACAAGATATGGCTACACCTTC CATSRAATGTRYGYTF
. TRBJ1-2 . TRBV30 TGTGCCTGTTTGGCTGCGGGGGGTTTCTATGGCTACACCTTC CACLAAGGFYGYTF
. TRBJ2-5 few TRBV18 TGTGCCAGCTCTACGGACTGGGGACAAGAGACCCAGTACTTC CASSTDWGQETQYF
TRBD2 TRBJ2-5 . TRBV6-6 TGTGCCAGCAGGGTTGTAGCGGGGGGGCGCGAGACCCAGTACTTC CASRVVAGGRETQYF
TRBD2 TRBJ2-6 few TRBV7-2 TGTGCCAGCAGCTTACTGACTAGCAAGAACAACGTCCTGACTTTC CASSLLTSKNNVLTF
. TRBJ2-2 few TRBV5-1 TGCGCCAGCAGCTTGACGCTCACAACCGGGGAGCTGTTTTTT CASSLTLTTGELFF
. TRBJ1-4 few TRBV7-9 TGTGCCAGCAGCTTCGGGACAATTCAGAAACTGTTTTTT CASSFGTIQKLFF
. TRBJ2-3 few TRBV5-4 TGTGCCAGCAGCTTGGGTCTCACAGGGTTGACAGATACGCAGTATTTT CASSLGLTGLTDTQYF
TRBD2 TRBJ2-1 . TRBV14 TGTGCCAGCAGCCAAGCAAGGGGACTAGCAGGCAATGAGCAGTTCTTC CASSQARGLAGNEQFF
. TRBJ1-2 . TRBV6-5 TGTGCCAGCAGTTATTCCGTACAGGCGCCGAACTATGGCTACACCTTC CASSYSVQAPNYGYTF
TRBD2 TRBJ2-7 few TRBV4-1 TGCGCCAGCAGCCAAGTCGGTAGCGGGGAGTACGAGCAGTACTTC CASSQVGSGEYEQYF
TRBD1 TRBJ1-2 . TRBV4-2 TGTGCCAGCAGCCAAGATGGGCCAGGGGGCAGTTTCTACTATGGCTACACCTTC CASSQDGPGGSFYYGYTF
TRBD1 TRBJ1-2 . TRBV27 TGTGCCAGCAGCGAAAGGACAGGGTCAACCTATGGCTACACCTTC CASSERTGSTYGYTF
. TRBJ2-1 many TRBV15 TGTGCCACCAGCAGACAGGGTTCCTACAATGAGCAGTTCTTC CATSRQGSYNEQFF
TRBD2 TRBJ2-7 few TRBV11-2 TGTGCCAGCAGCTTATACCCTAACGGGGGGGTTCTACATTACGAGCAGTACTTC CASSLYPNGGVLHYEQYF
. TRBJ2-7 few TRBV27 TGTGCCAGCAGCCGTAACTACGAGCAGTACTTC CASSRNYEQYF
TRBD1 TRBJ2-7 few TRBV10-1 TGCGCCAGCAGTGAGCTACAGGGGACCTACGAGCAGTACTTC CASSELQGTYEQYF
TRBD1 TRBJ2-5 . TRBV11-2 TGTGCCAGCAGCTTAGATAACCGGACAGGGCAGGAGACCCAGTACTTC CASSLDNRTGQETQYF
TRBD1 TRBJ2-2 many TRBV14 TGTGCCAGCAGCCACACATACAGGGGGGAACAGCTGTTTTTT CASSHTYRGEQLFF
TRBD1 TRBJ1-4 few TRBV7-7 TGTGCCAGCAGCCCTCTGGGGACAGGTCCTCTCCTGTTTTTT CASSPLGTGPLLFF
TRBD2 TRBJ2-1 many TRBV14 TGTGCCAGCAGCCAAGATAGCGGGGCTAGCGAGCAGTTCTTC CASSQDSGASEQFF
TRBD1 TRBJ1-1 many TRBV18 TGTGCCAGCTCACCGGCAGGGGGCGAGAACACTGAAGCTTTCTTT CASSPAGGENTEAFF
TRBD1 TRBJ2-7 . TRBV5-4 TGTGCCAGCAGCGCTACGACAGGGTCCTACGAGCAGTACTTC CASSATTGSYEQYF